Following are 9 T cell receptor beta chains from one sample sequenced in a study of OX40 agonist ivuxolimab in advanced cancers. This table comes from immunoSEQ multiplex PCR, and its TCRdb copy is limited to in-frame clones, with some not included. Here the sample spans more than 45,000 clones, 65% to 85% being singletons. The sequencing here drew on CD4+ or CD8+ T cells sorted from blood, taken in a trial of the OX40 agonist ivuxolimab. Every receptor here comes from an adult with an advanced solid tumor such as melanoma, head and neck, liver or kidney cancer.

In DNA form, the CDR3 reads TGTGCCAGCAGCCCTCCGGGACCCTACGAGCAGTACTTC. Residues: CASSPPGPYEQYF. This chain links TRBV5-5 with TRBJ2-7; D is tentatively TRBD1 or TRBD2 (5 bases each). This CDR3 is built from 13 residues. CDR1 and CDR2 (germline): SGHKS, YYEKEE (reference sequence). V lost 4 bases and J lost 2, with 10 bases in between.

The CDR3 coding sequence is TGCGCCAGCAGCTTGGTCGGGAGTGTGAACACTGAAGCTTTCTTT. It is translated as CASSLVGSVNTEAFF. The rearrangement joins TRBV5-1 to TRBJ1-1; D gene unclear. Germline V CDR1 and CDR2: SGHRS, YFSETQ. V gave up 0 bases and J gave up 0 bases, with 9 bases separating them. The CDR3 loop spans 15 amino acids.

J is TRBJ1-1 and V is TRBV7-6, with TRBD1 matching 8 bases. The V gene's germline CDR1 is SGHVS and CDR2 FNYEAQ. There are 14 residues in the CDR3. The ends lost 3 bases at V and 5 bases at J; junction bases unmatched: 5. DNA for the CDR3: TGTGCCAGCAGCTTGACAGGGGTGGTGACTGAAGCTTTCTTT. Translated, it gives CASSLTGVVTEAFF.

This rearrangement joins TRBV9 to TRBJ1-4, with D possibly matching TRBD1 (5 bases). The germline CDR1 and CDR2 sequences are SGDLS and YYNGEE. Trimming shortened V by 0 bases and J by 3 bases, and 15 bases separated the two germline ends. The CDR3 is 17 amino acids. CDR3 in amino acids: CASSVAGRGGSNEKLFF. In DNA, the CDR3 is TGTGCCAGCAGCGTAGCTGGGCGGGGGGGTTCTAATGAAAAACTGTTTTTT.

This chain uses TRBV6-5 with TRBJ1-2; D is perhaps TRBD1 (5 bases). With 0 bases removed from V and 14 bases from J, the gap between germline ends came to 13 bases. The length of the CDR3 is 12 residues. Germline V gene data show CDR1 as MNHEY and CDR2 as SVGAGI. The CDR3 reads CASSYSGTTSTF. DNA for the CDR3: TGTGCCAGCAGTTACTCGGGGACGACCAGTACCTTC.

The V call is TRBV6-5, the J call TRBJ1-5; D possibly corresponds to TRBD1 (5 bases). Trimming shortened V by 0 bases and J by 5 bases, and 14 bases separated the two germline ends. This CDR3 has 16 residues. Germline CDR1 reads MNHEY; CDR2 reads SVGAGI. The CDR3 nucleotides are TGTGCCAGCAGTTACTCGGTCCCAGGGCGTCATCAGCCCCAGCATTTT. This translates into CASSYSVPGRHQPQHF.

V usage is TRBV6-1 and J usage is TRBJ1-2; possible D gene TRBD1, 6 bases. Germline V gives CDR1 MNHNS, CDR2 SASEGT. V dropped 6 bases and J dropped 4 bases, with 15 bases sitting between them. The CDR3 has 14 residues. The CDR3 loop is CASRETGFGYGYTF. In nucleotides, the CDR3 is TGTGCCAGCAGGGAGACAGGTTTTGGCTATGGCTACACCTTC.

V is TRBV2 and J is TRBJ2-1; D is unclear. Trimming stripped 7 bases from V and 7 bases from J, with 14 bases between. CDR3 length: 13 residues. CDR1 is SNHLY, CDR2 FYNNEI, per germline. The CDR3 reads CASKVEVMNEQFF. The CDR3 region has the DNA TGTGCCAGCAAGGTCGAGGTTATGAATGAGCAGTTCTTC.

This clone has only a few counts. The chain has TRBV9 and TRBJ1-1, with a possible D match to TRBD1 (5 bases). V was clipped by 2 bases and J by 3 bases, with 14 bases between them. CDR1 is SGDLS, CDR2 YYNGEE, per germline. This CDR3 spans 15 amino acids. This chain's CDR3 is CASSVGGRGDTEAFF. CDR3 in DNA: TGTGCCAGCAGCGTTGGGGGGAGAGGTGACACTGAAGCTTTCTTT.